The subject of this entry is one TCR beta chain. These data are taken from a study of shared clonotypes between healthy human individuals. Across the study: The study enrolled a couple of women and a few men aged 18 to 49.

The protocol was immunoSEQ multiplex PCR, while the TCRdb copy is restricted to in-frame clones and leaves out a portion. Of about 2.4 million clones in the sample, roughly 93% were seen once. Donors comprised healthy HIV-negative adults lacking recent acute infections or vaccinations. Division of CD4+ cells produced a CD45RA+ naive subset and a CD45RA-negative memory subset. CDR1 SGHAT and CDR2 FQDESV come from the germline V gene (reference sequence). The V gene end was trimmed by 0 bases and the J gene end by 0 bases; junction bases not matched to a gene: 5. CDR3 length: 16 residues. The chain is built from TRBV11-1 and TRBJ2-7, with TRBD2 matching 7 bases. The TCR sequence derives from a man in his late teens or twenties in good health. Some clones in this sample may be carry-over from other donors' samples. Sequences were obtained from naive CD4+ T cells from PBMCs. Noted subset: CD45RA+ positively selected. The CDR3 sequence is CASSLAPGDYSYEQYF. As DNA, the CDR3 is TGTGCCAGCAGCTTAGCCCCGGGGGACTACTCCTACGAGCAGTACTTC.